What follows is one TCR beta chain and its context. This record belongs to a study of identifying expanded T cells in peripheral blood. Germline lookup yields CDR1 MNHEY and CDR2 SVGAGI. Trimming removed 0 bases at V and 2 bases at J, with 10 bases between. The CDR3 has 15 residues. Sequencing was performed with immunoSEQ multiplex PCR; in TCRdb, only in-frame clones are kept and a portion is missing. The sample records 100,000 or so clones, around 85% being singletons. This clonotype was obtained from a person aged 18-70 years in good health. The genes are TRBV6-5 and TRBJ2-5; D may be TRBD1 (6 bases). The material sequenced was blood. The CDR3 DNA follows: TGTGCCAGCAGTTACTCCCCGGACAGACAAGAGACCCAGTACTTC. It is translated as CASSYSPDRQETQYF.